This T cell receptor (beta chain) derives from a study of tumor-infiltrating lymphocytes in primary liver carcinoma. Turning to the study itself: Ages ranged from 30 to 69, with HCC or mixed HCC-cholangiocarcinoma. Overall study findings and caveats: Blood trailed tumors significantly in top-250-clone fraction (p = 0.039). Paired tumor-adjacent and tumor-blood samples overlapped less than tumor region pairs did. Bulk unsorted material prevented CD4+ and CD8+ repertoire comparison.

The table lists this clonotype with many counts. What it binds is unknown. The length of the CDR3 is 13 residues. Germline assignment: CDR1 MNHEY and CDR2 SVGAGI. The ends lost 2 bases at V and 6 bases at J; junction bases unmatched: 0. Unsorted whole blood yielded blood RNA, and germline DNA was extracted as well. A primer matching the constant region was used to make TCR beta cDNA from approximately 520 ng of total RNA. Sequencing libraries for TCR beta derived from three nested multiplex PCR rounds that used slightly modified ARM-PCR. Each of the first two PCR rounds ran roughly 9 cycles with TRBV1-TRBV30 forward and C-beta reverse primers. One entry per CDR3 protein, called by TCRdb with MiXCR from the multiplex PCR reads. The data contain about 210,000 distinct CDR3 sequences, less than 70% of them singletons.

The rearrangement uses TRBV6-5 and TRBJ2-2; 7 positions match TRBD2. Sequenced material: peripheral blood. The sequence was obtained from a woman aged 55 to 70 with primary liver carcinoma and hepatitis B virus infection. The CDR3 DNA reads as TGTGCCAGCAGTTACGGGGGGGCCGGGGAGCTGTTTTTT. Translation: CASSYGGAGELFF.